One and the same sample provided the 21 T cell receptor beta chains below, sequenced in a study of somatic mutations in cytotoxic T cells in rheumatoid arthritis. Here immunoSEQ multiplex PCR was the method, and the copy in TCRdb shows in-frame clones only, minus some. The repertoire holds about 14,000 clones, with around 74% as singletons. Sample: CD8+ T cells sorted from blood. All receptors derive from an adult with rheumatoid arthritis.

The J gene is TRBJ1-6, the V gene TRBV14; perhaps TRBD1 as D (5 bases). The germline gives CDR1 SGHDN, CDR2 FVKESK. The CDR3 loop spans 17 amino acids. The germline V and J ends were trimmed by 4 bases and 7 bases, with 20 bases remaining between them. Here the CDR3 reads CASSLSSLRGDNSPLHF. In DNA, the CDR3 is TGTGCCAGCAGCCTCTCGTCGCTTCGGGGGGACAATTCACCCCTCCACTTT.

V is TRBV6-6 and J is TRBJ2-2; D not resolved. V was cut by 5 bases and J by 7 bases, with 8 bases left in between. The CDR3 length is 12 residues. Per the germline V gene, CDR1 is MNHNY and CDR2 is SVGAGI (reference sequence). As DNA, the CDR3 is TGTGCCAGCAGTCCGGCCGGCGGGGAGCTGTTTTTT. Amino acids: CASSPAGGELFF.

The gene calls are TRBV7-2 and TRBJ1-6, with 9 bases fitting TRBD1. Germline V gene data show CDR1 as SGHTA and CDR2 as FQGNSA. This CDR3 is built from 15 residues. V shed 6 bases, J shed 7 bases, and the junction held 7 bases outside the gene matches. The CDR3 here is CASRKGGTGNSPLHF. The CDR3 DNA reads TGTGCCAGCAGAAAAGGGGGGACAGGGAATTCACCCCTCCACTTT. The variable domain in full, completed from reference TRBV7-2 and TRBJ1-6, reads GAGVSQSPSNKVTEKGKDVELRCDPISGHTALYWYRQSLGQGLEFLIYFQGNSAPDKSGLPSDRFSAERTGGSVSTLTIQRTQQEDSAVYLCASRKGGTGNSPLHFGNGTRLTVT.

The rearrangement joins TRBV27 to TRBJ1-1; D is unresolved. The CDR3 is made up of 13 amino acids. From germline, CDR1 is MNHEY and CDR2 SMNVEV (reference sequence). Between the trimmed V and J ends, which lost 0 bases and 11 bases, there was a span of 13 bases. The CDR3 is CASSLSPASGAFF. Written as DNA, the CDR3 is TGTGCCAGCAGTTTATCTCCCGCCTCTGGGGCTTTCTTT.

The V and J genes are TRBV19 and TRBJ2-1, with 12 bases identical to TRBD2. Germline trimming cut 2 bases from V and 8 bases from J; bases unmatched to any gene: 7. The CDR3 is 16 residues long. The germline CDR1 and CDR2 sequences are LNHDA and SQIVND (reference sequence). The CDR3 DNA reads TGTGCCAGTAGTATAAGACTAGCGGGGGTGGAGGATGAGCAGTTCTTC. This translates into CASSIRLAGVEDEQFF.

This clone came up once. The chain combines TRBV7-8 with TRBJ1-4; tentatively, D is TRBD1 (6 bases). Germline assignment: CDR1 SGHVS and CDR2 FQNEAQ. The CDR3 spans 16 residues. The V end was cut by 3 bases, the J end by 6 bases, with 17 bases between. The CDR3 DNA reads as TGTGCCAGCAGCTTTTTGATTGCGGGGGCTCATGAAAAACTGTTTTTT. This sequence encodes CASSFLIAGAHEKLFF.

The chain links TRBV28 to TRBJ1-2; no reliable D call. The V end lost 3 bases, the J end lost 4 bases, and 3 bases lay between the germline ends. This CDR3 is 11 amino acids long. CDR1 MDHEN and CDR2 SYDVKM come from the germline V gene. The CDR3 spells CASSFGYGYTF. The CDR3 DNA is TGTGCCAGCAGTTTCGGCTATGGCTACACCTTC.

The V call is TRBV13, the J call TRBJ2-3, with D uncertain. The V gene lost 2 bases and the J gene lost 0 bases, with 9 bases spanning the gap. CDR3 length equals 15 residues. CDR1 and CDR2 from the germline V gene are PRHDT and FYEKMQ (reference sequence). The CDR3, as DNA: TGTGCCAGCAGCTTATCAGGTGCTAGCACAGATACGCAGTATTTT. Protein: CASSLSGASTDTQYF.

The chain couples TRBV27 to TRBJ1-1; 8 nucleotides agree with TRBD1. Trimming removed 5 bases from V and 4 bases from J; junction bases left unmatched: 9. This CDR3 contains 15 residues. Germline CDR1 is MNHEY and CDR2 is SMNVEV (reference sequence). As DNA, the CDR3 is TGTGCCAGCAGTCTCCGGACAGGGTCCTTCACTGAAGCTTTCTTT. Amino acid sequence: CASSLRTGSFTEAFF.

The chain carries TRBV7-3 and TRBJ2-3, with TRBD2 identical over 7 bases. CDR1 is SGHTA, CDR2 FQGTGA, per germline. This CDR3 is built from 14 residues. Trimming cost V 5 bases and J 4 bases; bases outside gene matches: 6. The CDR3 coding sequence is TGTGCCAGCAGCCAATTCGCGGGGGCAGATACGCAGTATTTT. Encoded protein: CASSQFAGADTQYF. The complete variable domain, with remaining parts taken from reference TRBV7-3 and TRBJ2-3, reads GAGVSQTPSNKVTEKGKYVELRCDPISGHTALYWYRQSLGQGPEFLIYFQGTGAADDSGLPNDRFFAVRPEGSVSTLKIQRTERGDSAVYLCASSQFAGADTQYFGPGTRLTVL.

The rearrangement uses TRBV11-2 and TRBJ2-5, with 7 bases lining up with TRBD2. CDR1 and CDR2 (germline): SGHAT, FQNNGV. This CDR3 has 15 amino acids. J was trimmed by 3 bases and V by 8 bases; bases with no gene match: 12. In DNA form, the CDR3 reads TGTGCCAGCCTCGGGGGGATCGATCCCAAAGAGACCCAGTACTTC. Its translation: CASLGGIDPKETQYF.

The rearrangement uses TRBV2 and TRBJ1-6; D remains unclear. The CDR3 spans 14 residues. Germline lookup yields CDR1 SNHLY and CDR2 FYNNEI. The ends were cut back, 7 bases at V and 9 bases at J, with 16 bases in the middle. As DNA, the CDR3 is TGTGCCAGCATCCCAGGTGGCACCTTTTCACCCCTCCACTTT. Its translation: CASIPGGTFSPLHF.

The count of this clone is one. The CDR3 DNA follows: TGTGCCAGTACGGGGGACTATGGCTACACCTTC. This translates into CASTGDYGYTF. V gene TRBV19 combines with J gene TRBJ1-2; D is perhaps TRBD1 (5 bases). Germline-derived CDR1 and CDR2 are LNHDA and SQIVND (reference sequence). The CDR3 sequence is 11 residues long. The germline V and J ends were trimmed by 7 bases and 3 bases, with 6 bases remaining between them.

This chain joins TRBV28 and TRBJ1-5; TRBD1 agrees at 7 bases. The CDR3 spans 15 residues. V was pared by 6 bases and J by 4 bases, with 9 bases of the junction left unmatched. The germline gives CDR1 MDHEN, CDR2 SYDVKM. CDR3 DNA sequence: TGTGCCAGCAGCCAACCGGGACAGCCTAATCAGCCCCAGCATTTT. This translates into CASSQPGQPNQPQHF.

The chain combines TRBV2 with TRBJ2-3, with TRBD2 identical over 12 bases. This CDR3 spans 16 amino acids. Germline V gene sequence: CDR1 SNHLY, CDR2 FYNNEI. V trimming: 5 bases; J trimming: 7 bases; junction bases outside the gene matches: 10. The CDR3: CASSPGLAGLENTQYF. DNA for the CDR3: TGTGCCAGCAGTCCTGGACTAGCGGGGTTGGAGAATACGCAGTATTTT.

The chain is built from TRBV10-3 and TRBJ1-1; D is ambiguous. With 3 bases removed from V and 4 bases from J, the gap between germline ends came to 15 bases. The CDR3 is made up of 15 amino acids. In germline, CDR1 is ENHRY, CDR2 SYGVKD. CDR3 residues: CAISDNLRVSTEAFF. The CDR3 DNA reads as TGTGCCATCAGTGACAATCTGAGGGTGAGCACTGAAGCTTTCTTT.

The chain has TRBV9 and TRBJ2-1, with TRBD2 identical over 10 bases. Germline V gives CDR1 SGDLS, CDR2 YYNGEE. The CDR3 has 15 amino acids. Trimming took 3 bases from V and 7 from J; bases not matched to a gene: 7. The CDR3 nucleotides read TGTGCCAGCAGCGCCGTAGCGGGGGGCGGTAATGAGCAGTTCTTC. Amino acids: CASSAVAGGGNEQFF.

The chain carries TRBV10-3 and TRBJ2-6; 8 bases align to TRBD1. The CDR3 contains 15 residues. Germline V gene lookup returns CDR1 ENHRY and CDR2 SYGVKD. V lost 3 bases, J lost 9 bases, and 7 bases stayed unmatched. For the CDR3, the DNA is TGTGCCATCAGTGATGGGACAGGAACCTTCAACGTCCTGACTTTC. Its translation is CAISDGTGTFNVLTF.

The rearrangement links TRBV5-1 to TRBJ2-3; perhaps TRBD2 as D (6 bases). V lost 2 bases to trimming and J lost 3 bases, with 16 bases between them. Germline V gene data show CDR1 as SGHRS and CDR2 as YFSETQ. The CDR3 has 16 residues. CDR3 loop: CASSFLPGRLTDTQYF. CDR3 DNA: TGCGCCAGCAGCTTCCTCCCGGGGAGGCTTACAGATACGCAGTATTTT.

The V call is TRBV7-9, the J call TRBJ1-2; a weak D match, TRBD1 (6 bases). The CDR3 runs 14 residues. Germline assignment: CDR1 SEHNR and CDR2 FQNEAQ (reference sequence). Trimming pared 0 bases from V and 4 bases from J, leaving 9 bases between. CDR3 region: CASSLAGQTYGYTF. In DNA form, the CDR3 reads TGTGCCAGCAGCTTAGCTGGACAGACCTATGGCTACACCTTC.

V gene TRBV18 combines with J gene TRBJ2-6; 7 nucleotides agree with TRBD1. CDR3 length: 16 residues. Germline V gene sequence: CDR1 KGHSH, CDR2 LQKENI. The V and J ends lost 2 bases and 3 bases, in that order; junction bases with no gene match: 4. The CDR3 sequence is CASSPDRDLGANVLTF. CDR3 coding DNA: TGTGCCAGCTCACCAGACAGGGACCTTGGGGCCAACGTCCTGACTTTC.